This T cell receptor beta chain was recorded in a study (dated by TCRdb to about 2016). This clonotype was seen only a few times. The antigen this receptor binds is unknown. No base quality values were provided; no much bigger clone lies one nucleotide off. The protocol used for the library was RT-PCR. The sample was run on an Illumina MiSeq. TCRdb's own reprocessing of the public reads used fastp at Q25 and MiXCR and kept productive beta chains. Each CDR3 protein gets just one entry, which takes the most common genes and DNA from the rows behind it. This sample has about 700,000 distinct CDR3 sequences in its table, and approximately 15% of those were observed once. The top ten clones comprise roughly 4% of the sample. The germline V gene (reference sequence) supplies CDR1 MNHEY and CDR2 SMNVEV. V trim: 7 bases; J trim: 5 bases; unmatched bases: 4. The CDR3 sequence holds 13 residues, the cysteine and phenylalanine included. This entry keeps only the CDR3 DNA: 39 bases, framed from base 1.

The sequenced sample was memory CD4+ T cells from blood. The sequence links TRBV27 to TRBJ2-5, with 10 middle bases fitting TRBD2. The receptor's source is a female donor in good health, serving as a healthy control. The CDR3 region has the sequence CASNPSGSETQYF. The nucleotide sequence reads TGTGCCAGCAACCCTAGCGGGAGTGAGACCCAGTACTTC.